This is a list of T cell receptor beta chains from one sample in a study of T cell responses to AZD1222 COVID-19 vaccine. Sequencing used immunoSEQ multiplex PCR; TCRdb keeps in-frame clones, though not all of them. This table has about 140,000 clones, around 90% appearing once. The source material was peripheral blood, sampled on day 0 of AZD1222 vaccination. These receptors were obtained from an adult in good health. The conserved cysteine and the conserved F or W are not part of the CDR3 here. The order of the fields is V gene, J gene, D gene, CDR3 protein. A D gene is named only where the DNA matches it firmly.

TRBV29-1	TRBJ1-1	TRBD1	SVVQGASNTEAF
TRBV2	TRBJ1-5	.	ASRGGVSNQPQH
TRBV7-2	TRBJ2-1	.	ASSLEARNNEQF
TRBV9	TRBJ1-2	.	ASSPRPTIQNLYGYT
TRBV7-8	TRBJ2-2	.	ASSAGLTGNTGELF
TRBV15	TRBJ2-3	.	ATSVRVGTDTQY
TRBV5-6	TRBJ1-3	TRBD1	ASSTRQGFGNTIY
TRBV5-6	TRBJ2-5	.	ASSLAQRGETQY
TRBV2	TRBJ2-7	TRBD1	ASSRQGGIYEQY
TRBV15	TRBJ1-4	TRBD1	ATSSGGQGNEKLF
TRBV25-1	TRBJ1-2	.	ASSGDFYGYT
TRBV5-1	TRBJ2-7	.	ASTPTGFSYEQY
TRBV7-8	TRBJ2-7	TRBD2	ASSSGRGLARYEQY
TRBV6-5	TRBJ2-7	TRBD2	ASSPRGGGYEQY
TRBV4-1	TRBJ1-3	.	ASSRFFAGNTIY
TRBV7-9	TRBJ1-3	TRBD1	ASSRSGGRSSGNTIY
TRBV9	TRBJ2-1	TRBD2	ASSVEAGGFYNEQF
TRBV18	TRBJ2-2	.	ASSPLIRGARTGELF
TRBV7-2	TRBJ2-2	.	ASSLRRGTGELF
TRBV3-1/TRBV3-2	TRBJ2-3	.	ASSQESTEPADTQY
TRBV19	TRBJ2-7	TRBD2	ASSLLAGGPRVYEQY
TRBV9	TRBJ1-3	TRBD1	ASSVGGQGVSGNTIY
TRBV12-3/TRBV12-4	TRBJ2-2	.	ASSPGNGELF
TRBV7-2	TRBJ1-2	.	ASSSGGRYGYT
TRBV5-4	TRBJ2-6	.	ASSPRGSGANVLT
TRBV19	TRBJ1-5	.	ASSPYWTSNQPQH
TRBV5-1	TRBJ2-5	TRBD1	ASSLGGTGTETQY
TRBV7-2	TRBJ2-7	.	ASSLVYEQY